The 17 T cell receptor beta chains listed next were all sequenced from one sample in a study of blood T cells in healthy people across ages. Together with a sample-barcoded 5' primer, a J-beta primer mix was included in a second PCR lasting roughly 6 to 12 cycles. TCRdb reprocessed the 5' RACE reads with MiXCR, giving one entry per CDR3 protein. In the table there are some 780,000 distinct CDR3 sequences, 56% of which are singletons. The sample comprised blood. The receptors were sampled from a man in his forties in good health.

With regard to this clonotype: At one end the junction does not follow the germline gene, possibly because of a read error. The chain links TRBV5-1 to TRBJ2-2; D unclear. This CDR3 spans 13 amino acids. CDR1 is SGHRS and CDR2 is YFSETQ in the germline V gene. DNA for the CDR3: TGCGCCAGCGGCTTGGACGCTTTGGGGGAGCTGTTTTTT. It yields the protein CASGLDALGELFF. Drawing the rest from reference TRBV5-1 and TRBJ2-2, the complete variable domain is KAGVTQTPRYLIKTRGQQVTLSCSPISGHRSVSWYQQTPGQGLQFLFEYFSETQRNKGNFPGRFSGRQFSNSRSEMNVSTLELGDSALYLCASGLDALGELFFGEGSRLTVL.

J is TRBJ2-5 and V is TRBV24-1; 8 nucleotides agree with TRBD1. The CDR3 consists of 20 residues. The germline CDR1 and CDR2 sequences are KGHDR and SFDVKD. With V trimmed by 5 bases and J by 4 bases, 23 bases remained unmatched. The DNA for the CDR3 is TGTGCCACCAGTGGTCTGGCCGGACTGGATGGACAGGGAGGTGGAGAGACCCAGTACTTC. Translating it yields CATSGLAGLDGQGGGETQYF.

A single count supports this clonotype. The chain joins TRBV20-1 to TRBJ2-5; no definite D call. The germline gives CDR1 DFQATT, CDR2 SNEGSKA (reference sequence). This CDR3 spans 13 amino acids. Trimming removed 4 bases at V and 2 bases at J, with 11 bases between. The CDR3 is CSAIPLSQETQYF. As DNA, the CDR3 is TGCAGTGCTATACCCCTATCACAAGAGACCCAGTACTTC.

This clonotype appeared many times. Just one base apart from a much larger clone, this may be a read error. This chain connects TRBV7-9 to TRBJ2-5; a possible D gene is TRBD1 (5 bases). CDR3 length: 13 amino acids. CDR1 and CDR2 from the germline V gene are SEHNR and FQNEAQ (reference sequence). Deletions cut 3 bases from V and 11 bases from J, with 16 bases between. The CDR3 reads CASSLQGSNEQYF. The CDR3 DNA reads TGTGCCAGCAGCTTGCAGGGAAGCAATGAGCAGTACTTC.

The chain combines TRBV20-1 with TRBJ2-5; TRBD1 might be the D (5 bases). The J call could be wrong; TRBJ2-7 is a better fit for the DNA end. Germline V lookup: CDR1 DFQATT, CDR2 SNEGSKA (reference sequence). This CDR3 spans 16 amino acids. CDR3 DNA sequence: TGCAGTGGCGAGCTAGTTGGGGCAGGCACTCGGAGCGAGCAGTACTTC. It encodes CSGELVGAGTRSEQYF.

The chain uses TRBV10-3 and TRBJ2-3; the D is unclear. V was shortened by 7 bases and J by 2 bases, with 7 bases between the two germline ends. CDR3 size: 12 residues. The V gene's germline CDR1 is ENHRY and CDR2 SYGVKD. The CDR3 loop is CAIIWLTDTQYF. CDR3 bases: TGTGCCATCATTTGGCTCACAGATACGCAGTATTTT.

CDR3 sequence (DNA): TGCAGGTCCACCAGGACTAGAGGGCAGTTCTTC. The encoded protein is CRSTRTRGQFF. V usage is TRBV29-1 and J usage is TRBJ2-1; 7 bases fit TRBD2. CDR3 length: 11 residues. The germline V gene has CDR1 SQVTM and CDR2 ANQGSEA.

This chain connects TRBV7-9 to TRBJ1-1, with 7 bases matching TRBD1. This CDR3 is 15 amino acids long. In germline, CDR1 is SEHNR, CDR2 FQNEAQ (reference sequence). The ends lost 3 bases at V and 3 bases at J; junction bases unmatched: 7. The CDR3 region is CASSFPQGRDTEAFF. The CDR3 DNA reads as TGTGCCAGCAGCTTTCCACAGGGGAGGGACACTGAAGCTTTCTTT.

This clonotype appeared a single time. This chain uses TRBV20-1 with TRBJ2-2; no definite D call. CDR3 size: 15 residues. V was shortened by 0 bases and J by 0 bases, with 8 bases between the two germline ends. Looked up from germline, CDR1 is DFQATT and CDR2 is SNEGSKA (reference sequence). As DNA, the CDR3 is TGCAGTGCTAGAGATAGGGCCTCGAACACCGGGGAGCTGTTTTTT. Encoded protein: CSARDRASNTGELFF.

V gene TRBV5-1 combines with J gene TRBJ2-5, with 10 bases identical to TRBD1. The length of the CDR3 is 16 residues. With 5 bases clipped from V and 4 bases from J, the junction kept 11 bases outside the gene matches. Germline V CDR1 and CDR2: SGHRS, YFSETQ. CDR3 amino acids: CASSLTGGNVRETQYF. CDR3 DNA sequence: TGCGCCAGCAGTCTGACAGGGGGCAATGTTCGAGAGACCCAGTACTTC.

This clonotype was seen a few times. This chain uses TRBV20-1 with TRBJ2-3; D is unclear. The germline CDR1 and CDR2 sequences are DFQATT and SNEGSKA (reference sequence). The V and J ends lost 1 base and 6 bases respectively, with 11 bases between them. The CDR3 has 13 amino acids. DNA for the CDR3: TGCAGTGCTAGAGTAGGATTGGGCGATACGCAGTATTTT. It yields the protein CSARVGLGDTQYF.

The CDR3 loop is CASTDRDRVSGELFF. In DNA, the CDR3 is TGTGCCAGCACTGACCGGGACAGGGTATCCGGGGAGCTGTTTTTT. This sequence joins TRBV2 and TRBJ2-2; TRBD1 agrees at 9 bases. The CDR3 is made up of 15 amino acids. Trimming cost V 7 bases and J 6 bases; bases outside gene matches: 9. In germline, CDR1 is SNHLY, CDR2 FYNNEI.

V usage is TRBV5-1 and J usage is TRBJ2-5, with TRBD2 matching over 10 bases. The CDR3 is made up of 14 amino acids. CDR1 SGHRS and CDR2 YFSETQ come from the germline V gene. V trimming: 4 bases; J trimming: 11 bases; junction bases outside the gene matches: 11. The CDR3 region has the DNA TGCGCCAGCAGCGCCGGACTAGCGGCGAATGAGCAGTACTTC. The encoded protein is CASSAGLAANEQYF.

The chain carries TRBV20-1 and TRBJ1-5; D gene uncertain. CDR1 is DFQATT, CDR2 SNEGSKA, per germline (reference sequence). Between the trimmed V and J ends, which lost 0 bases and 7 bases, there was a span of 13 bases. The CDR3 covers 14 residues. The CDR3 DNA reads TGCAGTGCTAGAGATCCTACATCTCGGCAGCCCCAGCATTTT. It yields the protein CSARDPTSRQPQHF.

The chain couples TRBV6-1 to TRBJ1-6; TRBD1 matches at 7 bases. Germline V CDR1 and CDR2: MNHNS, SASEGT. CDR3 length: 14 residues. V lost 7 bases, J lost 6 bases, and 6 bases stayed unmatched. DNA of the CDR3: TGTGCCAGCATGATCAACAGGGGTAATTCACCCCTCCACTTT. Its protein product is CASMINRGNSPLHF.

This clonotype came up once. CDR3 sequence (DNA): TGCAGTGCTAGGTCCGGGACAGGGGGTTACGAGCAGTACTTC. This codes for CSARSGTGGYEQYF. This chain joins TRBV20-1 and TRBJ2-7; TRBD1 matches 11 bases. The CDR3 runs 14 residues. J gave up 4 bases and V 3 bases, and 5 bases lay outside the gene matches. Germline V gene data show CDR1 as DFQATT and CDR2 as SNEGSKA (reference sequence).

This clonotype was counted a single time. The CDR3 region has the DNA TGCAGTGCCACGTTATCGCAGGGTTTGAATCAGCCCCAGCATTTT. Translation: CSATLSQGLNQPQHF. This chain connects TRBV20-1 to TRBJ1-5, with D possibly matching TRBD1 (5 bases). V lost 6 bases to trimming and J lost 4 bases, with 19 bases between them. In germline, CDR1 is DFQATT, CDR2 SNEGSKA (reference sequence). CDR3 length: 15 residues.